This is a list of T cell receptor beta chains from one sample in a study of T cell responses to AZD1222 COVID-19 vaccine. Clones were read by immunoSEQ multiplex PCR, and TCRdb kept only the in-frame ones, dropping some. The sample consists of 57,000 or so clones, around 83% of them appearing once. The starting material was peripheral blood, obtained on day 0 of MenACWY control vaccination. These receptors all come from an adult in good health. CDR3s include the opening cysteine and the closing phenylalanine or tryptophan. A D gene is named only where the DNA matches it firmly. Clone size appears in some rows only: once, few, many, or a class for an expanded clone.

>.|TRBJ1-1|.|TRBV25-1
CASSQQGTRRTEAFF
TGTGCCAGCAGCCAACAGGGTACAAGGAGAACTGAAGCTTTCTTT
>.|TRBJ2-7|TRBD2|TRBV5-8
CASSFNLASGFYSYEQYF
TGTGCCAGCAGCTTTAATTTGGCTAGCGGGTTTTACTCCTACGAGCAGTACTTC
>.|TRBJ2-3|TRBD2|TRBV5-1
CASSLDVAGMADTQYF
TGCGCCAGCAGCTTGGATGTAGCGGGAATGGCAGATACGCAGTATTTT
>.|TRBJ1-4|.|TRBV6-5
CASKGGVEKLFF
TGTGCCAGCAAGGGAGGAGTTGAAAAACTGTTTTTT
>.|TRBJ2-7|TRBD2|TRBV5-1
CASSQEGYFSAGGNSYEQYF
TGCGCCAGCAGCCAGGAAGGTTACTTCTCAGCGGGAGGAAACTCCTACGAGCAGTACTTC
>.|TRBJ1-1|.|TRBV19
CASKITDLMNTEAFF
TGTGCCAGTAAGATCACAGACCTCATGAACACTGAAGCTTTCTTT
>.|TRBJ1-2|.|TRBV15
CATSRDLQGKGYTF
TGTGCCACCAGCAGAGACCTCCAGGGAAAAGGCTACACCTTC
>.|TRBJ2-1|.|TRBV14
CASSQGAWSSYNEQFF
TGTGCCAGCAGCCAAGGAGCCTGGAGCTCCTACAATGAGCAGTTCTTC
>.|TRBJ2-3|TRBD2|TRBV2
CASSVGRASDTQYF
TGTGCCAGCAGTGTCGGGAGGGCCTCAGATACGCAGTATTTT
>.|TRBJ1-5|TRBD1|TRBV6-2/TRBV6-3
CASSYSTGEASNQPQHF
TGTGCCAGCAGTTACTCGACAGGGGAGGCTAGCAATCAGCCCCAGCATTTT
>.|TRBJ2-7|TRBD1|TRBV5-1
CASSLAQGAYEQYF
TGCGCCAGCAGCTTGGCGCAGGGGGCCTACGAGCAGTACTTC
>.|TRBJ2-1|TRBD2|TRBV13
CASSANPGLAGSEQFF
TGTGCCAGCAGCGCCAACCCGGGACTAGCGGGAAGTGAGCAGTTCTTC
>.|TRBJ1-6|.|TRBV11-3
CASSVEALTYSPLHF
TGTGCCAGCAGCGTCGAGGCCCTCACTTATTCACCCCTCCACTTT
>.|TRBJ2-1|TRBD2|TRBV10-3
CAISESSGRAYTQFF
TGTGCCATCAGTGAATCCAGCGGGAGGGCTTATACGCAGTTCTTC
>once|TRBJ2-7|.|TRBV10-3
CAISDLDSSYEQYF
TGTGCCATCAGTGACCTAGACAGTTCCTACGAGCAGTACTTC
>.|TRBJ1-6|.|TRBV6-5
CASSYSKQAHNSPLHF
TGTGCCAGCAGTTACTCGAAGCAGGCCCATAATTCACCCCTCCACTTT
>once|TRBJ1-2|.|TRBV11-3
CASSCGGYTF
TGTGCCAGCAGCTGCGGGGGCTACACCTTC
>.|TRBJ2-1|TRBD2|TRBV2
CASSEGILAGVSPYEQFF
TGTGCCAGCAGTGAAGGTATTCTAGCGGGAGTATCCCCCTATGAGCAGTTCTTC
>.|TRBJ1-1|TRBD1|TRBV5-1
CASSLSLTGVNTEAFF
TGCGCCAGCAGCCTATCCCTGACAGGGGTGAACACTGAAGCTTTCTTT
>few|TRBJ1-1|.|TRBV14
CASSPLRAMSTEAFF
TGTGCCAGCAGCCCGCTTCGTGCAATGAGCACTGAAGCTTTCTTT
>.|TRBJ2-7|.|TRBV30
CAWSVGWGATLYF
.
>.|TRBJ2-7|.|TRBV7-8
CASSLGVTYEQYF
TGTGCCAGCAGCTTAGGGGTTACCTACGAGCAGTACTTC
>few|TRBJ1-1|.|TRBV6-2/TRBV6-3
CASSSVNTEAFF
TGTGCCAGCAGTTCGGTGAACACTGAAGCTTTCTTT
>.|TRBJ1-4|TRBD1|TRBV2
CASSARQGGKEKLFF
TGTGCCAGCAGTGCCAGACAGGGGGGAAAAGAAAAACTGTTTTTT
>.|TRBJ1-5|TRBD1|TRBV7-2
CASSTATGVMPQHF
TGTGCCAGCAGCACAGCGACAGGGGTGATGCCCCAGCATTTT
>.|TRBJ2-7|TRBD2|TRBV7-2
CASSTYPGGNYEQYF
TGTGCCAGCAGCACTTATCCGGGAGGGAACTACGAGCAGTACTTC
>.|TRBJ1-6|.|TRBV28
CASSNAQGTNSPLHF
TGTGCCAGCAGCAATGCCCAGGGGACGAACTCACCCCTCCACTTT
>.|TRBJ1-6|.|TRBV7-9
CASSLGAGIHSPLHF
TGTGCCAGCAGCTTGGGGGCAGGGATCCATTCACCCCTCCACTTT
>few|TRBJ1-1|.|TRBV19
CASSINKNTEAFF
TGTGCCAGTAGTATTAATAAGAACACTGAAGCTTTCTTT
>.|TRBJ2-1|.|TRBV7-6
CASSSIPGSQAYNEQFF
TGTGCCAGCAGCTCGATTCCGGGTTCCCAGGCCTACAATGAGCAGTTCTTC
>.|TRBJ1-4|.|TRBV7-9
CASRDDGATNEKLFF
TGTGCCAGCAGGGACGACGGCGCAACTAATGAAAAACTGTTTTTT
>.|TRBJ2-1|TRBD1|TRBV29-1
CSALRDRGPEQFF
TGCAGCGCCCTCCGGGACAGGGGTCCTGAGCAGTTCTTC
>.|TRBJ1-5|TRBD1|TRBV3-1/TRBV3-2
CASSQGVDRLCYSNQPQHF
TGTGCCAGCAGCCAAGGGGTGGACAGGTTATGCTATAGCAATCAGCCCCAGCATTTT
>.|TRBJ2-5|.|TRBV7-8
CASSLEGEGLYETQYF
TGTGCCAGCAGCTTAGAGGGGGAGGGCCTTTATGAGACCCAGTACTTC
>.|TRBJ2-1|TRBD1|TRBV11-2
CASSWTGGEYYNEQFF
TGTGCCAGCAGTTGGACAGGGGGCGAATACTACAATGAGCAGTTCTTC
>.|TRBJ1-3|TRBD1|TRBV6-5
CASSSTGVGNTIYF
TGTGCCAGCAGCAGTACAGGGGTTGGAAACACCATATATTTT
>.|TRBJ1-5|.|TRBV7-2
CASSSQMFSGRNQPQHF
TGTGCCAGCAGCTCCCAGATGTTTTCGGGTCGCAATCAGCCCCAGCATTTT
>.|TRBJ2-3|.|TRBV11-2
CASRSGSLGTDTQYF
TGTGCCAGCAGGTCCGGGAGTCTCGGCACAGATACGCAGTATTTT
>.|TRBJ1-4|.|TRBV28
CASSRTGRIEKLFF
TGTGCCAGCAGCCGAACAGGGAGAATAGAAAAACTGTTTTTT
>.|TRBJ2-7|TRBD2|TRBV27
CASSSYLAGGVYEQYF
TGTGCCAGCAGTTCCTACTTAGCGGGAGGAGTCTACGAGCAGTACTTC
>.|TRBJ2-2|.|TRBV10-1
CATQKLNTGELFF
TGCGCCACCCAAAAGCTAAACACCGGGGAGCTGTTTTTT
>.|TRBJ2-2|TRBD1|TRBV24-1
CATRPGQATGELFF
TGTGCCACCCGGCCGGGACAGGCCACCGGGGAGCTGTTTTTT
>once|TRBJ2-6|.|TRBV5-1
CASSLDSGANVLTF
TGCGCCAGCAGCTTGGACTCTGGGGCCAACGTCCTGACTTTC
>.|TRBJ2-2|.|TRBV7-9
CASSSQGNTGELFF
TGTGCCAGCAGCTCACAGGGGAACACCGGGGAGCTGTTTTTT
>.|TRBJ2-3|.|TRBV7-2
CASSLARAGGLEDTQYF
TGTGCCAGCAGCTTAGCGCGGGCGGGTGGGTTAGAGGATACGCAGTATTTT
>few|TRBJ1-3|.|TRBV7-8
CASSLRMGQGNTIYF
TGTGCCAGCAGCTTACGAATGGGACAAGGAAACACCATATATTTT
>.|TRBJ1-1|.|TRBV11-2
CASREGGSTEAFF
TGTGCCAGCAGGGAAGGGGGTAGCACTGAAGCTTTCTTT
>.|TRBJ2-5|TRBD2|TRBV5-1
CASSPPGLAGGYQETQYF
TGCGCCAGCAGCCCGCCGGGACTAGCGGGGGGGTACCAAGAGACCCAGTACTTC
>.|TRBJ1-3|.|TRBV7-9
CASSLDRNTIYF
TGTGCCAGCAGCTTAGACCGAAACACCATATATTTT
>.|TRBJ1-1|.|TRBV28
CASSQGPTEAFF
TGTGCCTCGTCCCAGGGACCCACTGAAGCTTTCTTT
>.|TRBJ1-2|.|TRBV30
CASTYSAYGYTF
TGTGCTTCAACTTACAGTGCTTATGGCTACACCTTC
>.|TRBJ1-4|.|TRBV28
CASSSAGDDEKLFF
TGTGCCAGCAGTTCCGCCGGGGACGATGAAAAACTGTTTTTT
>.|TRBJ2-7|TRBD1|TRBV18
CASLGTGHEQYF
TGTGCCAGCTTAGGGACAGGGCACGAGCAGTACTTC
>.|TRBJ2-5|.|TRBV7-2
CASSSRRAWETQYF
TGTGCCAGCAGCAGTCGGAGGGCCTGGGAGACCCAGTACTTC
>once|TRBJ1-4|TRBD1|TRBV19
CASSMLDRANEKLFF
TGTGCCAGTAGTATGCTGGACAGGGCGAATGAAAAACTGTTTTTT
>.|TRBJ1-2|TRBD1|TRBV18
CASSPQEGQGASRNYGYTF
TGTGCCAGCTCACCCCAGGAGGGACAGGGGGCGAGTAGGAACTATGGCTACACCTTC
>.|TRBJ1-2|.|TRBV13
CASSLPTEFGGYTF
TGTGCCAGCAGCCTCCCGACGGAGTTCGGGGGCTACACCTTC
>.|TRBJ1-1|.|TRBV4-3
CASSQGWNTEAFF
TGCGCCAGCAGCCAAGGGTGGAACACTGAAGCTTTCTTT
>.|TRBJ2-7|.|TRBV7-8
CASSSGPGSYEQYF
TGTGCCAGCAGCTCAGGCCCAGGTTCCTACGAGCAGTACTTC